This T cell receptor beta chain is from a study of blood T cell repertoires in COVID-19. Assay: immunoSEQ multiplex PCR; the TCRdb copy retains only in-frame clones and omits some. The sample lists about 250,000 clones, roughly 85% occurring once. Sequences were obtained from PBMCs or T cells enriched from blood (not recorded which). This TCR came from a woman aged 50 to 65 who had been exposed to COVID-19.

The CDR3 spells CASISRGNTEAFF. The CDR3 DNA is TGTGCCAGCATTTCCAGGGGGAACACTGAAGCTTTCTTT. The V gene is TRBV6-5, the J gene TRBJ1-1; weak D call: TRBD1 (6 bases). The CDR3 runs to 13 residues. Trimming pared 7 bases from V and 1 base from J, leaving 10 bases between. CDR1 MNHEY and CDR2 SVGAGI come from the germline V gene.